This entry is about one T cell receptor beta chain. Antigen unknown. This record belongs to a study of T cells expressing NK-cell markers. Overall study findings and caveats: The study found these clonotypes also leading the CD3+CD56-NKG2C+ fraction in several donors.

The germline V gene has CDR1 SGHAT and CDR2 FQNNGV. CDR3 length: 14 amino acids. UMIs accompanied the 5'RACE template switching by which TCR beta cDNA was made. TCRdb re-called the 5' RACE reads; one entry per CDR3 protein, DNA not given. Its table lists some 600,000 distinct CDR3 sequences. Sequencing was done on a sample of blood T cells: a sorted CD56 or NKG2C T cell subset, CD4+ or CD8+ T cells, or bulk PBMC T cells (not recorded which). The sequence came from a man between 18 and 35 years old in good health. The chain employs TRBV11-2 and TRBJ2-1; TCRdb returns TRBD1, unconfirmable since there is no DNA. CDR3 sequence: CASNPGGVWNEQFF.